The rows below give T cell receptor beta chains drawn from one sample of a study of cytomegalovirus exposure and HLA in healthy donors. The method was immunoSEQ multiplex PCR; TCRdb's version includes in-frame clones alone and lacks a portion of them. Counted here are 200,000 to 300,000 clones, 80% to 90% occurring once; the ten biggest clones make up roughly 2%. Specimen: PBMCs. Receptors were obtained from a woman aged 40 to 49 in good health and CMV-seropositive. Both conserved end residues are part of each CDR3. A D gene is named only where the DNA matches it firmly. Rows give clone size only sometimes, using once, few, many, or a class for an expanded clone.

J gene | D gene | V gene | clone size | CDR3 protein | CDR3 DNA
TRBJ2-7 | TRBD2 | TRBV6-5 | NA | CASRGLAASYEQYF | TGTGCCAGCAGGGGACTAGCGGCTAGCTACGAGCAGTACTTC
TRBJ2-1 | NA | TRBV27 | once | CASSTVYNEQFF | TGTGCCAGCAGTACAGTCTACAATGAGCAGTTCTTC
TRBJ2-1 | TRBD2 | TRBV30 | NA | CAWSMSGNQKGQFF | TGTGCCTGGAGCATGAGCGGGAATCAGAAAGGGCAGTTCTTC
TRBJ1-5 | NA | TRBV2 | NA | CASSGSRSNQPQHF | TGTGCCAGCAGTGGTTCTAGGAGCAATCAGCCCCAGCATTTT
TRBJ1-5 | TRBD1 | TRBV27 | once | CASSPQGDNQPQHF | TGTGCCAGCAGCCCGCAGGGGGACAATCAGCCCCAGCATTTT
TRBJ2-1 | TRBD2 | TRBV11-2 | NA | CASSFSGRADNEQFF | TGTGCCAGCAGCTTCAGCGGGAGGGCCGACAATGAGCAGTTCTTC
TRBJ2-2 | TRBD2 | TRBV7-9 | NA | CASSVGLAGRVLGELFF | TGTGCCAGCAGCGTAGGACTAGCGGGACGGGTTCTCGGGGAGCTGTTTTTT
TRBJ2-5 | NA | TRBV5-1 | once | CASSLAQGPETQYF | TGCGCCAGCAGCTTGGCCCAGGGTCCAGAGACCCAGTACTTC
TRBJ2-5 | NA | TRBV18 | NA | CASSLYRTGAGETQYF | TGTGCCAGCTCACTGTACCGCACGGGAGCGGGAGAGACCCAGTACTTC
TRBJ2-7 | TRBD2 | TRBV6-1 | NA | CASRWTSGPTYEQYF | TGTGCCAGCAGGTGGACTAGCGGGCCAACCTACGAGCAGTACTTC
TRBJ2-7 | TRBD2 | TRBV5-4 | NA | CASSTGLAGYYEQYF | TGTGCCAGCAGCACGGGACTAGCGGGTTACTACGAGCAGTACTTC
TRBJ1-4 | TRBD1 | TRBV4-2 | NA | CASSQVDRGSNEKLFF | TGTGCCAGCAGCCAGGTTGACAGGGGTTCTAATGAAAAACTGTTTTTT
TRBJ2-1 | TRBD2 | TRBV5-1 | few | CASTSGGLALNEQFF | TGCGCCAGCACCAGTGGGGGACTAGCCCTCAATGAGCAGTTCTTC
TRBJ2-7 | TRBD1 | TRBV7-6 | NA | CASSLGQGSSYEQYF | TGTGCCAGCAGCTTAGGACAGGGCAGCTCCTACGAGCAGTACTTC
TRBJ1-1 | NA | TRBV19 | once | CASSLIIRDTEAFF | TGTGCCAGTAGTTTAATTATCCGGGACACTGAAGCTTTCTTT
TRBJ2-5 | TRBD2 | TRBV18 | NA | CASSPRTRQETQYF | TGTGCCAGCTCACCCCGGACTAGGCAAGAGACCCAGTACTTC
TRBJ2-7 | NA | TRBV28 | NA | CASSFTGLSYEQYF | TGTGCCAGCAGTTTTACAGGATTGTCCTACGAGCAGTACTTC
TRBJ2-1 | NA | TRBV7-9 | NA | CASSPGTISYNEQFF | TGTGCCAGCAGCCCGGGGACAATCTCCTACAATGAGCAGTTCTTC
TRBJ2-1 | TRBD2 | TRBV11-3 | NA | CASRSLAGGTYNEQFF | TGTGCCAGCAGAAGTCTAGCGGGAGGTACCTACAATGAGCAGTTCTTC
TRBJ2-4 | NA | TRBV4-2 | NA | CASSQEWGAAVAKNIQYF | TGTGCCAGCAGCCAAGAGTGGGGAGCCGCTGTAGCCAAAAACATTCAGTACTTC
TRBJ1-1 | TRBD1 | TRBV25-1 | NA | CASSEQGGNTEAFF | TGTGCCAGCAGTGAGCAGGGGGGGAACACTGAAGCTTTCTTT
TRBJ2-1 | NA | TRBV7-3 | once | CASSLTKFDEQFF | TGTGCCAGCAGCTTGACTAAGTTCGATGAGCAGTTCTTC
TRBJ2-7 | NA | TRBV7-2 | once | CASSLAISVKSYEQYF | TGTGCCAGCAGCTTAGCGATTAGTGTGAAATCCTACGAGCAGTACTTC
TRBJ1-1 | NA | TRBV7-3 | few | CASSGGPGKNTEAFF | TGTGCCAGCAGCGGAGGACCGGGGAAGAACACTGAAGCTTTCTTT
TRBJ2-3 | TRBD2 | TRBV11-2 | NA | CASSRTLWTSGSTDTQYF | TGTGCCAGCAGCCGAACCCTATGGACTAGCGGAAGCACAGATACGCAGTATTTT
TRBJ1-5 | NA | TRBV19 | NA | CASSRQEGLGNQPQHF | TGTGCCAGTAGTCGCCAGGAGGGCTTGGGCAATCAGCCCCAGCATTTT
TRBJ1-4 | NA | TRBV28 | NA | CASSSLGANEKLFF | TGTGCCAGCAGTTCCCTCGGAGCTAATGAAAAACTGTTTTTT
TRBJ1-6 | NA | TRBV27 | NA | CASRVGGAGNSPLHF | TGTGCCAGCAGGGTCGGCGGGGCCGGGAATTCACCCCTCCACTTT
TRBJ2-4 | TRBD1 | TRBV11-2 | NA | CASSLVDRQYF | TGTGCCAGCAGCTTAGTGGACAGGCAGTACTTC
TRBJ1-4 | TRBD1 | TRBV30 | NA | CAWNFGTAVNEKLFF | TGTGCCTGGAATTTTGGGACAGCCGTTAATGAAAAACTGTTTTTT
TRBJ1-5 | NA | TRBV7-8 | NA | CASRRNRDTQPQHF | TGTGCCAGCAGGCGTAACAGGGACACTCAGCCCCAGCATTTT
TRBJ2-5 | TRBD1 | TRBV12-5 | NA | CAKRDRGLWETQYF | TGTGCCAAACGGGACAGGGGGTTGTGGGAGACCCAGTACTTC
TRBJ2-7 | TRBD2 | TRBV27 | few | CASSFSAPSGSFKRGEQYF | TGTGCCAGCAGTTTTTCGGCCCCTAGCGGGAGTTTTAAACGGGGAGAGCAGTACTTC
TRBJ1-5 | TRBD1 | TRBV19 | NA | CASSLPGGTQPQHF | TGTGCCAGTAGTTTACCAGGGGGAACTCAGCCCCAGCATTTT
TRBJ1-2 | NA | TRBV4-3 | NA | CASSQEATPGYGYTF | TGCGCCAGCAGCCAAGAAGCCACTCCGGGCTATGGCTACACCTTC
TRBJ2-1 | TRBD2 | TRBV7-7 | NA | CASSPEGTRGGEQFF | TGTGCTAGCAGCCCAGAGGGGACTAGGGGTGGTGAGCAGTTCTTC
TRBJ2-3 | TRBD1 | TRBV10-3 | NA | CAISAQGTDTQYF | TGTGCCATCAGTGCACAGGGGACAGATACGCAGTATTTT
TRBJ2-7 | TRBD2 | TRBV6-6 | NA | CASRQGLAGGYEQYF | TGTGCCAGCAGACAGGGACTAGCGGGAGGGTACGAGCAGTATTTC
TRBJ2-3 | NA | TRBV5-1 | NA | CASSRRGVGGSTDTQYF | TGCGCCAGCAGTCGCCGCGGGGTTGGGGGAAGCACAGATACGCAGTATTTT
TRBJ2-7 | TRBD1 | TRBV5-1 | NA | CASSLDRAGEQYF | TGCGCCAGCAGCCTGGACAGGGCGGGCGAGCAGTACTTC
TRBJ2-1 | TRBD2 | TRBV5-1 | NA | CASSLGPREGLEQFF | TGTGCCAGCAGCTTGGGACCGCGGGAGGGCCTTGAGCAGTTCTTC
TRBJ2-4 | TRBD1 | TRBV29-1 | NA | CSVQNRTGAGIQYF | TGCAGCGTCCAAAATAGGACAGGGGCGGGCATTCAGTACTTC
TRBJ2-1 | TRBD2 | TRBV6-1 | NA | CASILADIYNEQFF | TGTGCCAGCATTCTAGCGGATATATACAATGAGCAGTTCTTC
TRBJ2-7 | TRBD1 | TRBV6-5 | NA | CASSYVDRGWKQYF | TGTGCCAGCAGTTATGTTGACAGGGGATGGAAGCAGTACTTC
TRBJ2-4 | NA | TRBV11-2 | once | CASSPLGGGGIQYF | TGTGCCAGCAGCCCGCTGGGGGGGGGCGGCATTCAGTACTTC
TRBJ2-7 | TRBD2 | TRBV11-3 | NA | CASSPRGPSGWSYEQYF | TGTGCCAGCAGCCCGAGAGGGCCTAGCGGGTGGTCCTACGAGCAGTACTTC
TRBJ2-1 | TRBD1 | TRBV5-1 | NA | CASSLVDRGFGNEQFF | TGCGCCAGCAGCTTGGTTGACAGGGGGTTTGGAAATGAGCAGTTCTTC
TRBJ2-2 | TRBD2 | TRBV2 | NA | CASTVTSGSPGELFF | TGTGCCAGCACTGTGACTAGCGGGAGCCCCGGGGAGCTGTTTTTT
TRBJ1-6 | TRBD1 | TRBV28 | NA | CASKDRFLSPLHF | TGTGCCAGCAAGGACAGGTTCCTTTCACCCCTCCACTTT
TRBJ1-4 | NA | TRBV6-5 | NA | CASSYSKAANEKLFF | TGTGCCAGCAGTTACTCGAAGGCGGCTAATGAAAAACTGTTTTTT
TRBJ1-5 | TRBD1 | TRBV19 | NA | CASSKRTGGENQPQHF | TGTGCCAGTAGTAAACGGACAGGGGGAGAGAATCAGCCCCAGCATTTT
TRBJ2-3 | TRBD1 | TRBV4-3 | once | CASSQDRQGAGRTDTQYF | TGCGCCAGCAGCCAAGATCGTCAGGGGGCAGGGAGGACAGATACGCAGTATTTT
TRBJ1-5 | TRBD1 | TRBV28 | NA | CASSWRGQDQPQHF | TGTGCCAGCAGTTGGAGGGGGCAGGATCAGCCCCAGCATTTT
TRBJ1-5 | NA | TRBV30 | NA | CAWNGAALQPQHF | TGTGCCTGGAATGGGGCGGCTCTTCAGCCCCAGCATTTT